The 28 T cell receptor beta chains in this list originate from one sample, sequenced in a study of T cell changes during pregnancy in multiple sclerosis (dated by TCRdb to between 2018 and 2021). Library preparation was by the immunoSEQ multiplex PCR assay. TCRdb took this table from immuneACCESS and kept in-frame rearrangements with V and J called. Such tables lack part of the clones; where checked against another copy, unresolved V genes explain under half of the gap, and the rest is unexplained. The sample yields some 60,000 clones; 80% to 95% were counted once. The biggest ten clones account for under 0.95% of the sample. The source was peripheral blood, collected in the first trimester of pregnancy. These receptors all come from a female donor with multiple sclerosis, enrolled in a pregnancy study.

The table lists this clone with a count of one. The chain recombines TRBV7-3 with TRBJ1-3; weak D call: TRBD1 (6 bases). The CDR3 covers 15 residues. The germline V and J ends were trimmed by 5 bases and 2 bases, with 13 bases remaining between them. CDR1 and CDR2 (germline): SGHTA, FQGTGA. In DNA form, the CDR3 reads TGTGCCAGCAGCCGCCTAACAGGGCCTGGAAACACCATATATTTT. It codes for CASSRLTGPGNTIYF.

The V and J genes are TRBV7-3 and TRBJ1-5; D gene uncertain. Trimming removed 5 bases from V and 3 bases from J, with 14 bases in between. Germline V gene data show CDR1 as SGHTA and CDR2 as FQGTGA. This CDR3 has 15 residues. CDR3 DNA sequence: TGTGCCAGCAGCCCCGACGGCGGCGTCAATCAGCCCCAGCATTTT. Protein: CASSPDGGVNQPQHF.

The rearrangement links TRBV6-5 to TRBJ1-1, with TRBD1 identical over 11 bases. The junction had 5 bases not matched to a gene; V was cut back by 2 bases and J by 6 bases. Germline values: CDR1 MNHEY, CDR2 SVGAGI. The CDR3 is 15 amino acids. The CDR3 DNA is TGTGCCAGCAGTTACAAAGGACAGGGGGCATCTGAAGCTTTCTTT. Protein sequence: CASSYKGQGASEAFF.

The chain combines TRBV19 with TRBJ1-2; 9 nucleotides line up with TRBD1. This CDR3 region has 17 residues. V was clipped by 0 bases and J by 2 bases; unmatched bases: 7. Germline V gene lookup returns CDR1 LNHDA and CDR2 SQIVND (reference sequence). The CDR3 nucleotides are TGTGCCAGTAGTATAGATCCCGCGACAGGGGGAAACTATGGCTACACCTTC. Translated, it gives CASSIDPATGGNYGYTF. The full variable domain, rest sourced from reference TRBV19 and TRBJ1-2, is DGGITQSPKYLFRKEGQNVTLSCEQNLNHDAMYWYRQDPGQGLRLIYYSQIVNDFQKGDIAEGYSVSREKKESFPLTVTSAQKNPTAFYLCASSIDPATGGNYGYTFGSGTRLTVV.

CDR3 DNA: TGTGCCAGCAGCTTACTGGGACAGGGACCAGATACGCAGTATTTT. This gives the protein CASSLLGQGPDTQYF. The chain uses TRBV7-9 and TRBJ2-3; 9 nucleotides line up with TRBD1. V lost 2 bases to trimming and J lost 4 bases; unmatched junction nucleotides: 4. Germline CDR1 SEHNR, CDR2 FQNEAQ (reference sequence). The CDR3 contains 15 residues. Filled out from reference TRBV7-9 and TRBJ2-3, the complete variable domain reads DTGVSQNPRHKITKRGQNVTFRCDPISEHNRLYWYRQTLGQGPEFLTYFQNEAQLEKSRLLSDRFSAERPKGSFSTLEIQRTEQGDSAMYLCASSLLGQGPDTQYFGPGTRLTVL.

This sequence joins TRBV7-9 and TRBJ1-1; 8 bases agree with TRBD1. V gave up 3 bases and J gave up 9 bases; unmatched junction bases: 6. The V gene's germline CDR1 is SEHNR and CDR2 FQNEAQ (reference sequence). The CDR3 length is 13 residues. The CDR3 reads CASSLGGTGKAFF. Written as DNA, the CDR3 is TGTGCCAGCAGCTTGGGGGGGACAGGCAAAGCTTTCTTT.

J is TRBJ2-3 and V is TRBV5-6; TRBD2 aligns across 11 bases. The CDR3 spans 16 residues. V lost 3 bases to trimming and J lost 5 bases; unmatched junction nucleotides: 8. Germline CDR1 is SGHDT and CDR2 is YYEEEE. CDR3: CASSYLTSGVIDTQYF. In nucleotides, the CDR3 is TGTGCCAGCAGCTACTTGACTAGCGGGGTGATAGATACGCAGTATTTT. The full variable domain, completed using reference TRBV5-6 and TRBJ2-3, is DAGVTQSPTHLIKTRGQQVTLRCSPKSGHDTVSWYQQALGQGPQFIFQYYEEEERQRGNFPDRFSGHQFPNYSSELNVNALLLGDSALYLCASSYLTSGVIDTQYFGPGTRLTVL.

This clone was detected a few times. This chain joins TRBV6-1 and TRBJ1-2; possible D gene TRBD1, 5 bases. Germline V gives CDR1 MNHNS, CDR2 SASEGT. CDR3 length: 14 amino acids. V gave up 8 bases and J gave up 4 bases, with 17 bases separating them. The CDR3 region has the DNA TGTGCCAGCCATGAATGGGGGACTCCCTATGGCTACACCTTC. Residues: CASHEWGTPYGYTF.

The chain links TRBV6-5 to TRBJ1-1; 8 bases are shared with TRBD1. CDR3 length: 15 residues. V shed 5 bases, J shed 0 bases, and the junction held 5 bases outside the gene matches. The germline CDR1 and CDR2 sequences are MNHEY and SVGAGI. The CDR3: CASSQTGVLNTEAFF. DNA for the CDR3: TGTGCCAGCAGTCAGACAGGGGTCCTGAACACTGAAGCTTTCTTT.

This clone was observed a single time. This chain uses TRBV7-9 with TRBJ1-4; no clear D. V was clipped by 5 bases and J by 8 bases, with 12 bases between them. In germline, CDR1 is SEHNR, CDR2 FQNEAQ (reference sequence). The CDR3 runs to 13 residues. The chain's CDR3 is CASSLPGWEKLFF. As DNA, the CDR3 is TGTGCCAGCAGCCTACCGGGTTGGGAAAAACTGTTTTTT.

The chain is built from TRBV7-9 and TRBJ1-4; D call uncertain. The CDR3 runs to 13 residues. V was clipped by 1 base and J by 6 bases, with 6 bases between them. CDR1 and CDR2 from the germline V gene are SEHNR and FQNEAQ (reference sequence). This chain's CDR3 is CASSLGEYEKLFF. The CDR3, as DNA: TGTGCCAGCAGCTTAGGAGAGTATGAAAAACTGTTTTTT.

The J gene is TRBJ1-4, the V gene TRBV4-1; D call uncertain. Trimming took 4 bases from V and 2 from J, leaving 20 bases between them. Germline loops: CDR1 MGHRA, CDR2 YSYEKL. The CDR3 has 18 residues. CDR3 sequence reads: CASSRNSGIFGTNEKLFF. The CDR3 bases are TGCGCCAGCAGCCGAAATTCGGGTATCTTTGGGACTAATGAAAAACTGTTTTTT.

The chain is built from TRBV4-2 and TRBJ1-2, with TRBD1 matching 10 bases. Unmatched junction bases numbered 6, after V lost 1 base and J lost 7 bases. Germline V gene sequence: CDR1 LGHNA, CDR2 YNFKEQ. The CDR3 is 15 residues long. The CDR3 bases are TGTGCCAGCAGCCAAGGCGGGACAGGGGATGGTGGCTACACCTTC. Amino acid sequence: CASSQGGTGDGGYTF.

This chain links TRBV7-3 with TRBJ1-1, with a possible D match to TRBD1 (5 bases). Trimming removed 4 bases at V and 1 base at J, with 7 bases between. This CDR3 has 13 residues. The germline gives CDR1 SGHTA, CDR2 FQGTGA. Here the CDR3 reads CASSSGQNTEAFF. The CDR3 DNA reads TGTGCCAGCAGCTCAGGACAGAACACTGAAGCTTTCTTT.

V and J are TRBV27 and TRBJ2-7, with a weak D call TRBD2 (5 bases). CDR1 and CDR2 from the germline V gene are MNHEY and SMNVEV (reference sequence). V lost 4 bases and J lost 0, with 10 bases in between. The CDR3 is 14 residues long. This CDR3 reads CASSSGESSYEQYF. For the CDR3, the DNA is TGTGCCAGCAGTTCTGGGGAGAGCTCCTACGAGCAGTACTTC.

The rearrangement uses TRBV9 and TRBJ2-3; 9 nucleotides agree with TRBD1. The CDR3 contains 18 residues. V was clipped by 4 bases and J by 6 bases; unmatched bases: 18. From germline, CDR1 is SGDLS and CDR2 YYNGEE. Here the CDR3 reads CASSKGPGTGRVRDTQYF. CDR3 DNA sequence: TGTGCCAGCAGCAAGGGTCCCGGGACAGGGAGAGTTCGGGATACGCAGTATTTT.

This chain connects TRBV19 to TRBJ2-5, with 9 nucleotides matching TRBD2. The germline V gene has CDR1 LNHDA and CDR2 SQIVND (reference sequence). V dropped 3 bases and J dropped 1; count of bases not matched to a gene: 12. This CDR3 region has 18 residues. The CDR3 sequence is CASSITVSPAGGQETQYF. The DNA of the CDR3 is TGTGCCAGTAGTATTACGGTGTCGCCAGCGGGGGGCCAAGAGACCCAGTACTTC.

The chain employs TRBV7-8 and TRBJ2-7; no definite D call. This CDR3 comprises 13 residues. The ends were cut back, 2 bases at V and 6 bases at J, with 11 bases in the middle. The germline CDR1 and CDR2 sequences are SGHVS and FQNEAQ. CDR3 DNA sequence: TGTGCCAGCAGCTTAACACAAAACGTCGAGCAGTACTTC. As protein: CASSLTQNVEQYF.

The genes are TRBV5-1 and TRBJ2-7, with 7 bases aligning to TRBD2. CDR1 is SGHRS, CDR2 YFSETQ, per germline. This CDR3 has 15 amino acids. J lost 2 bases, V lost 3 bases, and 8 bases had no gene match. The CDR3 sequence: CASSWGGTATYEQYF. CDR3 nucleotides: TGCGCCAGCAGCTGGGGGGGGACGGCTACCTACGAGCAGTACTTC.

The V call is TRBV18, the J call TRBJ2-2; 7 nucleotides line up with TRBD2. Trimming cost V 5 bases and J 2 bases; bases outside gene matches: 5. Germline V gene sequence: CDR1 KGHSH, CDR2 LQKENI. This CDR3 is built from 15 residues. CDR3 protein: CASSGLAANTGELFF. Written as DNA, the CDR3 is TGTGCCAGCTCAGGGCTAGCGGCTAACACCGGGGAGCTGTTTTTT. The full variable domain, rest sourced from reference TRBV18 and TRBJ2-2, is NAGVMQNPRHLVRRRGQEARLRCSPMKGHSHVYWYRQLPEEGLKFMVYLQKENIIDESGMPKERFSAEFPKEGPSILRIQQVVRGDSAAYFCASSGLAANTGELFFGEGSRLTVL.

The chain links TRBV10-3 to TRBJ1-2; D is possibly TRBD1 (6 bases). V was cut by 8 bases and J by 0 bases, with 10 bases left in between. Germline V gives CDR1 ENHRY, CDR2 SYGVKD. The CDR3 has 13 residues. The CDR3 loop reads CAIVGTPNYGYTF. CDR3 in DNA: TGTGCCATCGTTGGGACACCTAACTATGGCTACACCTTC.

The J gene is TRBJ2-7, the V gene TRBV7-2, with TRBD1 matching over 9 bases. Germline CDR1 reads SGHTA; CDR2 reads FQGNSA. This CDR3 is built from 15 residues. Trimming at V came to 5 bases and at J to 5 bases, leaving 10 bases not matched to a gene. CDR3 residues: CASSHGDRVVDEQYF. DNA of the CDR3: TGTGCCAGCAGCCACGGGGACAGGGTGGTCGACGAGCAGTACTTC.

This clone was seen at least ten times. The chain carries TRBV19 and TRBJ1-1; D ambiguous. The CDR3 runs to 14 residues. Trimming took 2 bases from V and 1 from J, leaving 8 bases between them. Germline CDR1 and CDR2: LNHDA and SQIVND (reference sequence). This CDR3 reads CASSIHQKNTEAFF. CDR3 nucleotide sequence: TGTGCCAGTAGTATACATCAGAAGAACACTGAAGCTTTCTTT.

V and J are TRBV7-2 and TRBJ2-7; 8 bases line up with TRBD1. The CDR3 spans 15 residues. The germline V gene has CDR1 SGHTA and CDR2 FQGNSA. Trimming cost V 5 bases and J 5 bases; bases outside gene matches: 11. The CDR3 here is CASSTRTGNGHEQYF. The CDR3 DNA is TGTGCCAGCAGCACTCGGACAGGGAACGGGCACGAGCAGTACTTC.

The chain joins TRBV4-3 to TRBJ1-6, with D unresolved. Germline V lookup: CDR1 LGHNA, CDR2 YSLEER. This CDR3 contains 16 residues. V lost 0 bases and J 0 bases, leaving 6 bases between the germline ends. The DNA of the CDR3 is TGCGCCAGCAGCCAAGACCGGAGCTCCTATAATTCACCCCTCCACTTT. It is translated as CASSQDRSSYNSPLHF.

The J gene is TRBJ2-5, the V gene TRBV12-5; D is ambiguous. V was clipped by 2 bases and J by 4 bases, with 17 bases between them. The CDR3 contains 16 residues. Germline V gene lookup returns CDR1 LGHNT and CDR2 FRNRAP. The CDR3 coding sequence is TGTGCTAGTGGTTTGAGCCCACTCGTGGGCGTAGAGACCCAGTACTTC. This translates into CASGLSPLVGVETQYF.

This chain connects TRBV5-1 to TRBJ2-3; 8 bases line up with TRBD1. V lost 5 bases and J lost 4; bases outside the gene matches: 9. Germline V gives CDR1 SGHRS, CDR2 YFSETQ. This CDR3 is built from 15 residues. The chain's CDR3 is CASSGMAGGADTQYF. CDR3 coding DNA: TGCGCCAGCAGTGGTATGGCAGGGGGCGCAGATACGCAGTATTTT.

This clone has a single count. The J gene is TRBJ1-1, the V gene TRBV6-1; 7 nucleotides align to TRBD1. With V trimmed by 6 bases and J by 4 bases, 5 bases remained unmatched. The CDR3 sequence is 13 residues long. Germline loops: CDR1 MNHNS, CDR2 SASEGT. The CDR3 loop reads CASRGDRATEAFF. CDR3 sequence (DNA): TGTGCCAGCAGAGGTGACAGGGCCACTGAAGCTTTCTTT.